Detailed here is one T cell receptor (beta chain). Its cognate antigen is unknown. This specimen belongs to a study of T cell repertoires in cytomegalovirus infection. Study in general: In public TCR beta signatures, there were indications of both CMV infection and matching HLA type. Findings of the study overall: It was HLA-C-restricted CMV-specific TCR beta clonotypes that dominated the response ex vivo. Cumulative public TCR beta family frequency identified CMV carriers with the relevant HLA.

One entry per CDR3 protein results from TCRdb running MiXCR on the reads. This table has 600,000 to 800,000 distinct CDR3 sequences, roughly 24% appearing once. This CDR3 has 14 residues. Looked up from germline, CDR1 is DFQATT and CDR2 is SNEGSKA (reference sequence). V lost 3 bases and J lost 4; bases outside the gene matches: 7. This sequence joins TRBV20-1 and TRBJ1-2; 8 bases are a match to TRBD1. Sequencing was done on a sample of CD8+ T cells from PBMCs. The sequence was obtained from a human donor in good health (CMV status not recorded). Some clones in this sample may be carry-over from other donors' samples. In nucleotides, the CDR3 is TGCAGTGCTAGCAGTGGACAGGGATTCTATGGCTACACCTTC. Residues: CSASSGQGFYGYTF.